These 5 T cell receptor beta chains were all obtained from the same sample, sequenced in a study of cytomegalovirus exposure and HLA in healthy donors. PCR amplification relied on 60 Vbeta primers (plus 13 Jbeta primers). TCRdb keeps only in-frame clones here, not all; method: immunoSEQ multiplex PCR. The table lists around 140,000 clones, 65% to 85% of them singletons. Sequencing was done on a sample of PBMCs. The receptors stem from a young woman in good health and CMV-seronegative.

V gene TRBV2 combines with J gene TRBJ1-1; 8 nucleotides align to TRBD1. This CDR3 is 14 amino acids long. Germline trimming cut 8 bases from V and 10 bases from J; bases unmatched to any gene: 15. Germline values: CDR1 SNHLY, CDR2 FYNNEI. CDR3 bases: TGTGCCAGCCGACTGGACAGCATTGGGACAGGAGCTTTCTTT. Translating gives CASRLDSIGTGAFF.

V is TRBV15 and J is TRBJ2-5; tentatively, D is TRBD2 (5 bases). Deletions cut 0 bases from V and 3 bases from J, with 11 bases between. This CDR3 contains 15 residues. The germline gives CDR1 LNHNV, CDR2 YYDKDF (reference sequence). Here the CDR3 reads CATSRDPSREETQYF. CDR3 nucleotides: TGTGCCACCAGCAGAGATCCTAGCCGGGAAGAGACCCAGTACTTC.

The gene calls are TRBV11-2 and TRBJ2-7, with TRBD2 matching over 8 bases. V lost 5 bases and J lost 4; bases outside the gene matches: 7. CDR3 length: 14 residues. The germline V gene has CDR1 SGHAT and CDR2 FQNNGV. CDR3: CASSGGLAGYEQYF. The DNA for the CDR3 is TGTGCCAGCAGCGGCGGTCTAGCGGGTTACGAGCAGTACTTC.

The V gene is TRBV6-5, the J gene TRBJ1-5, with D perhaps matching TRBD1 (6 bases). The V end lost 5 bases, the J end lost 7 bases, and 15 bases lay between the germline ends. There are 14 residues in the CDR3. Germline V gene data show CDR1 as MNHEY and CDR2 as SVGAGI. In DNA form, the CDR3 reads TGTGCCAGCAGTAACACAGGGTCCTGGCAGCCCCAGCATTTT. It yields the protein CASSNTGSWQPQHF.

The chain recombines TRBV27 with TRBJ2-1; unclear D gene. The germline V gene encodes CDR1 MNHEY and CDR2 SMNVEV (reference sequence). This CDR3 has 14 amino acids. V was pared by 0 bases and J by 0 bases, with 3 bases between. CDR3 sequence reads: CASSLSRSYNEQFF. Here the CDR3 DNA reads TGTGCCAGCAGTTTATCTCGCTCCTACAATGAGCAGTTCTTC.